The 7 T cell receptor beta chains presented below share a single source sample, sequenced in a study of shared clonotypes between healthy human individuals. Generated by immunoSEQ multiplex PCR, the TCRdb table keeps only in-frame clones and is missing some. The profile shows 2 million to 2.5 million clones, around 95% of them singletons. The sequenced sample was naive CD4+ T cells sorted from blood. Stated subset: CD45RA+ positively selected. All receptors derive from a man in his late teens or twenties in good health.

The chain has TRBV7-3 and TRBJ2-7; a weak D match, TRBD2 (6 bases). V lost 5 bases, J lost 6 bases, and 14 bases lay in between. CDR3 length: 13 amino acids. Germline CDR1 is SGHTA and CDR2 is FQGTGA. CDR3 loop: CASSPGGRSEQYF. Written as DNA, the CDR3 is TGTGCCAGCAGCCCCGGAGGGCGGTCCGAGCAGTACTTC.

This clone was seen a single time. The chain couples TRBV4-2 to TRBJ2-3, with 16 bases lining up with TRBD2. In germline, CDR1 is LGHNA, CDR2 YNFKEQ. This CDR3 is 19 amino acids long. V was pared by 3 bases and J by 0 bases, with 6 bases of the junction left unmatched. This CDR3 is CASSHGTSGGVYSTDTQYF. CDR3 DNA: TGTGCCAGCAGCCACGGGACTAGCGGGGGGGTTTATAGCACAGATACGCAGTATTTT.

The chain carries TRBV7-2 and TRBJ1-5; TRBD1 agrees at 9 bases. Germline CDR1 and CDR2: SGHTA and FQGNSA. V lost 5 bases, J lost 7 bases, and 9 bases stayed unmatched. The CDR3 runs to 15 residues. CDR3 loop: CASSAGTGYRQPQHF. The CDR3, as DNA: TGTGCCAGCAGCGCCGGGACAGGGTATCGGCAGCCCCAGCATTTT. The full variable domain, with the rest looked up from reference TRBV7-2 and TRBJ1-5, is GAGVSQSPSNKVTEKGKDVELRCDPISGHTALYWYRQSLGQGLEFLIYFQGNSAPDKSGLPSDRFSAERTGGSVSTLTIQRTQQEDSAVYLCASSAGTGYRQPQHFGDGTRLSIL.

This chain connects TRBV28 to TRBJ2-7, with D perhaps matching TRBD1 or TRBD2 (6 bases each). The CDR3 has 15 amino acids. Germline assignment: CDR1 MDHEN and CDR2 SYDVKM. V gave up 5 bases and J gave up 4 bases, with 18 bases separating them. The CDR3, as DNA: TGTGCCAGCAGTGGGGGCGGGACTCGCGGGTACGAGCAGTACTTC. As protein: CASSGGGTRGYEQYF.

DNA of the CDR3: TGCGCCAGCAGCTTAAACGGGGGCTCGGAGACCCAGTACTTC. Residues: CASSLNGGSETQYF. This sequence joins TRBV5-1 and TRBJ2-5; D tentatively reads TRBD1 or TRBD2 (6 bases each). The ends were cut back, 2 bases at V and 5 bases at J, with 13 bases in the middle. Germline V gene sequence: CDR1 SGHRS, CDR2 YFSETQ. The CDR3 length is 14 residues.

CDR3 DNA sequence: TGTGCCAGCAGCCAGAGTCGACTAGCGGGAGGCAATGAGCAGTTCTTC. Translation: CASSQSRLAGGNEQFF. The gene calls are TRBV28 and TRBJ2-1, with 13 bases identical to TRBD2. The V and J ends lost 6 bases and 6 bases, in that order; junction bases with no gene match: 8. CDR3 length: 16 amino acids. The germline CDR1 and CDR2 sequences are MDHEN and SYDVKM.

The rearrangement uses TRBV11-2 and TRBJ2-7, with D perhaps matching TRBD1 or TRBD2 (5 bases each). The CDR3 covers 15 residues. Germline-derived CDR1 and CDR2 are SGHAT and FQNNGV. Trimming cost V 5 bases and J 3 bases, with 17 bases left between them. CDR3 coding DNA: TGTGCCAGCAGCGTAGGTGGGACCGCCAACTACGAGCAGTACTTC. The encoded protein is CASSVGGTANYEQYF.